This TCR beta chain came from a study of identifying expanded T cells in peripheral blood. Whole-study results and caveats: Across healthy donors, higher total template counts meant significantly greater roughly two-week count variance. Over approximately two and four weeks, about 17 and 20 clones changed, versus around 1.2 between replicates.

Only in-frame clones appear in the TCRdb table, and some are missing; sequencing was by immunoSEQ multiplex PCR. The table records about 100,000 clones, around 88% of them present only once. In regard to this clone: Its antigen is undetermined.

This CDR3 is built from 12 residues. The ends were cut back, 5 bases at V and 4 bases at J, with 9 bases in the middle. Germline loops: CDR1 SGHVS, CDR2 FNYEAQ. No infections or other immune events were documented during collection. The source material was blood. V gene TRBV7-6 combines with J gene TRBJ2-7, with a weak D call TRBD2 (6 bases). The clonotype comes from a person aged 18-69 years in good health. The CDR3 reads CASSRRGYEQYF. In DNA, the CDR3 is TGTGCCAGCAGCCGCCGGGGGTACGAGCAGTACTTC.